This T cell receptor (beta chain) originates from a study of blood T cell repertoires in COVID-19. Background on the study: Sites across the United States, Italy and Spain contributed samples from acute and convalescent COVID-19. PBMCs, B-cell-depleted T cells, or T cells provided the cDNA or gDNA that made up the material.

V was pared by 5 bases and J by 5 bases, with 6 bases of the junction left unmatched. The length of the CDR3 is 15 residues. Germline CDR1 MNHEY, CDR2 SVGAGI. Authors' analysis steps: Reference gene primer amplification gave estimated nucleated cell counts. Clones were sequenced by immunoSEQ multiplex PCR, and TCRdb holds only the in-frame ones, with some missing. V, J and clone size are those of that table, while D and trimming were read from the DNA. The repertoire includes about 260,000 clones, around 89% of them detected once, and over 3.5% sits in the top ten. This sequence joins TRBV6-5 and TRBJ2-5, with 12 bases identical to TRBD2. This TCR was recovered from a woman between 35 and 50 years old with acute or convalescent COVID-19. Sequenced material: peripheral blood. CDR3 amino acids: CASSPGLAGRETQYF. As DNA, the CDR3 is TGTGCCAGCAGTCCCGGACTAGCGGGAAGGGAGACCCAGTACTTC.